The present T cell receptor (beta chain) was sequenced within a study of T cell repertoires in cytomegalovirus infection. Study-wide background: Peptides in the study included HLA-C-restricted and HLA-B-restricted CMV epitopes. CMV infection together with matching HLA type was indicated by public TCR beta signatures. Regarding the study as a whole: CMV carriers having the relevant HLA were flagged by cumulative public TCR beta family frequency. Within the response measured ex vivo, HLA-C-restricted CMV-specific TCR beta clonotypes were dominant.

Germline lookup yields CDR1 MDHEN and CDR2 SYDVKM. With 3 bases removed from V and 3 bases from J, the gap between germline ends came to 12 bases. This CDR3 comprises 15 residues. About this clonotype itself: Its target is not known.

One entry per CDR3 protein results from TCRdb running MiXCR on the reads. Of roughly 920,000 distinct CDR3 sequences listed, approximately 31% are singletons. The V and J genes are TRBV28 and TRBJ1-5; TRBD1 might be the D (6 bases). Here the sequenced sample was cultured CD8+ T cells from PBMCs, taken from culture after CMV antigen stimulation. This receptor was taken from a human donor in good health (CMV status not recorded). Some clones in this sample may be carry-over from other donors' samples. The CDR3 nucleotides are TGTGCCAGCAGTTTGGGGGCAGGGGACAATCAGCCCCAGCATTTT. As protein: CASSLGAGDNQPQHF.